These 5 T cell receptor beta chains share one sample of origin, sequenced in a study of PD-L1 blockade in urothelial cancer. The time point denotes: peripheral blood 6 weeks after treatment start. The data were produced by immunoSEQ multiplex PCR, yet TCRdb's version contains in-frame clones alone and is incomplete. The sample lists roughly 45,000 clones, roughly 86% occurring once. The source material was PBMCs, sampled around atezolizumab (anti-PD-L1) treatment. These receptors all come from a man between 60 and 70 years old with urothelial cancer.

The chain couples TRBV5-1 to TRBJ2-2; a possible D gene is TRBD1 (5 bases). Germline CDR1 and CDR2: SGHRS and YFSETQ. V lost 4 bases, J lost 5 bases, and 9 bases lay in between. This CDR3 spans 13 amino acids. CDR3 coding DNA: TGCGCCAGCAGCGTGACAGTGACCGGGGAGCTGTTTTTT. Its translation is CASSVTVTGELFF.

The genes are TRBV5-1 and TRBJ1-1; D is unclear. The CDR3 extends over 13 amino acids. With 4 bases removed from V and 1 base from J, the gap between germline ends came to 8 bases. Germline lookup yields CDR1 SGHRS and CDR2 YFSETQ. The CDR3 DNA follows: TGCGCCAGCAGCGTAAGACAGAACACTGAAGCTTTCTTT. This gives the protein CASSVRQNTEAFF.

V gene TRBV9 combines with J gene TRBJ2-2, with D possibly matching TRBD1 (6 bases). The V gene lost 0 bases and the J gene lost 4 bases, with 13 bases spanning the gap. Germline V gives CDR1 SGDLS, CDR2 YYNGEE. This CDR3 region has 16 residues. The CDR3 here is CASSVGVGDITGELFF. CDR3 DNA sequence: TGTGCCAGCAGCGTAGGGGTGGGGGACATCACCGGGGAGCTGTTTTTT.

The V call is TRBV19, the J call TRBJ2-7; perhaps TRBD1 as D (5 bases). The CDR3 sequence is 13 residues long. The V end lost 3 bases, the J end lost 3 bases, and 9 bases lay between the germline ends. The germline V gene has CDR1 LNHDA and CDR2 SQIVND (reference sequence). CDR3 sequence: CASSITGGYEQYF. The CDR3, as DNA: TGTGCCAGTAGTATCACAGGTGGCTACGAGCAGTACTTC.

The J gene is TRBJ1-2, the V gene TRBV5-6, with unresolved D. CDR1 and CDR2 (germline): SGHDT, YYEEEE. V lost 4 bases and J 0 bases, leaving 7 bases between the germline ends. The CDR3 loop spans 13 amino acids. CDR3 in amino acids: CASSLRTNYGYTF. CDR3 DNA: TGTGCCAGCAGCCTTCGTACTAACTATGGCTACACCTTC.